This T cell receptor (beta chain) was sequenced in a study of OX40 agonist ivuxolimab in advanced cancers. Study-level information: Given to patients was ivuxolimab, an agonistic anti-OX40 (CD134) antibody. Previous treatment with anti-PD-1, anti-PD-L1 or anti-CTLA-4 therapy was allowed; 40% had received some.

Sequencing was performed with immunoSEQ multiplex PCR; in TCRdb, only in-frame clones are kept and a portion is missing. The sample holds some 22,000 clones, 70% to 85% seen once. This clone was counted a single time. The antigen is not known. Systemic immunosuppression or autoimmune disease history was grounds to exclude patients. General observations from the study: Relative to CD4+ cells, CD8+ T cells on average had more expanded clones.

Sequencing was performed on CD4+ or CD8+ T cells sorted from blood, taken in a trial of the OX40 agonist ivuxolimab. The sequence came from an adult with an advanced solid tumor such as melanoma, head and neck, liver or kidney cancer.

This CDR3 is CASSLSSLYEQYF. CDR3 coding DNA: TGTGCCAGCAGTTTGTCTTCCCTCTACGAGCAGTACTTC. The genes are TRBV27 and TRBJ2-7; unclear D gene. With 3 bases removed from V and 3 bases from J, the gap between germline ends came to 9 bases. CDR1 is MNHEY, CDR2 SMNVEV, per germline (reference sequence). The CDR3 is 13 amino acids.